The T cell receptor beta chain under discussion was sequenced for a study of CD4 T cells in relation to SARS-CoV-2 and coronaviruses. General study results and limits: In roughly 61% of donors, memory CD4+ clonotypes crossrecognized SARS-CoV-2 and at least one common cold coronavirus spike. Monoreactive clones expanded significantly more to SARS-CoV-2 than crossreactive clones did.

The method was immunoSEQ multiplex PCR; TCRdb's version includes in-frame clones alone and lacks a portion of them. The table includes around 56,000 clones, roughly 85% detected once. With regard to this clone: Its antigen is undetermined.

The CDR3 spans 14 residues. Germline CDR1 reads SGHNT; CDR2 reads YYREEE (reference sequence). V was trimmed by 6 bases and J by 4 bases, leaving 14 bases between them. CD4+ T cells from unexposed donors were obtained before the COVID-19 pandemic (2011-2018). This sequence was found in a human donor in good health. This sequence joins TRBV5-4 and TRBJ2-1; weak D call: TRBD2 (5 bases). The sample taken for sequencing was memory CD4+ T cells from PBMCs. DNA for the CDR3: TGTGCCAGCATGCGGGCCTTACCTTACAATGAGCAGTTCTTC. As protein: CASMRALPYNEQFF.